The 19 T cell receptor beta chains below were found in one sample sequenced in a study of CD8+ T cells in alopecia areata. Treatment in this sample: oral pan-JAK inhibitor, 5-10 mg twice daily. TCR sequencing used cDNA made by reverse transcription of extracted RNA. The assay was immunoSEQ multiplex PCR, and TCRdb's table has in-frame clones only and misses some. This repertoire shows roughly 120,000 clones, 53% found once; its top ten account for around 0.44%. The sample in question was CD4+ T cells sorted from blood, obtained at week 4, from a patient treated with tofacitinib. The receptors come from a human donor with alopecia areata.

This clone was observed at least ten times. The rearrangement uses TRBV5-1 and TRBJ1-1, with 8 nucleotides matching TRBD1. Germline V CDR1 and CDR2: SGHRS, YFSETQ. The CDR3 length is 15 residues. The J segment lost 4 bases and the V segment lost 4 bases, leaving 9 bases of the junction unmatched. The CDR3 sequence: CASSTGQDGVTEAFF. The CDR3 region has the DNA TGCGCCAGCAGCACGGGACAGGATGGCGTCACTGAAGCTTTCTTT.

This clone has more than one count but fewer than ten. The chain joins TRBV19 to TRBJ2-1, with TRBD2 identical over 7 bases. V lost 10 bases to trimming and J lost 4 bases; unmatched junction nucleotides: 10. Germline CDR1 and CDR2: LNHDA and SQIVND (reference sequence). The CDR3 is made up of 14 amino acids. In nucleotides, the CDR3 is TGTGCCACTCAATCCCGGGGGGATTACAATGAGCAGTTCTTC. Encoded protein: CATQSRGDYNEQFF.

The chain uses TRBV9 and TRBJ2-7; 7 bases agree with TRBD1. J lost 1 base, V lost 7 bases, and 8 bases had no gene match. There are 14 residues in the CDR3. Germline CDR1 reads SGDLS; CDR2 reads YYNGEE. CDR3 nucleotides: TGTGCCAGCGGTGGACAGGAGCTTTCCTACGAGCAGTACTTC. This encodes CASGGQELSYEQYF.

The chain combines TRBV30 with TRBJ2-7; D could derive from TRBD1 or TRBD2 (5 bases each). The V end lost 5 bases, the J end lost 1 base, and 15 bases lay between the germline ends. CDR3 length: 14 residues. Germline V lookup: CDR1 GTSNPN, CDR2 SVGIG (reference sequence). Here the CDR3 reads CAWGAGTASYEQYF. Written as DNA, the CDR3 is TGTGCCTGGGGGGCTGGGACGGCTTCCTACGAGCAGTACTTC.

The chain has TRBV5-1 and TRBJ2-7, with unresolved D. This CDR3 region has 13 residues. Per germline, CDR1 SGHRS and CDR2 YFSETQ. V was trimmed by 4 bases and J by 7 bases, leaving 15 bases between them. The CDR3 sequence: CASSQVRWREQYF. CDR3 coding DNA: TGCGCCAGCAGCCAAGTACGTTGGCGTGAGCAGTACTTC.

The chain uses TRBV25-1 and TRBJ2-7; 9 nucleotides line up with TRBD1. The CDR3 is 15 amino acids. In germline, CDR1 is MGHDK, CDR2 SYGVNS. Germline trimming cut 3 bases from V and 1 base from J; bases unmatched to any gene: 4. The CDR3 DNA sequence: TGTGCCAGCAGTGATTCCGGGACAGGGTCCTACGAGCAGTACTTC. This encodes CASSDSGTGSYEQYF.

This clone came up a few times. This chain uses TRBV30 with TRBJ1-2; perhaps TRBD1 as D (5 bases). CDR3 size: 13 residues. The V end lost 3 bases, the J end lost 11 bases, and 19 bases lay between the germline ends. In germline, CDR1 is GTSNPN, CDR2 SVGIG (reference sequence). The CDR3 DNA sequence: TGTGCCTGGAGGTCCACAGGTTCAATGGCGTACACCTTC. Its translation is CAWRSTGSMAYTF.

This sequence joins TRBV30 and TRBJ2-1; 7 positions agree with TRBD2. The CDR3 is made up of 16 amino acids. The V segment lost 2 bases and the J segment 4 bases; nucleotides outside the gene matches: 11. Germline values: CDR1 GTSNPN, CDR2 SVGIG (reference sequence). CDR3 sequence reads: CAWSSLLAGVYNEQFF. The CDR3 nucleotides are TGTGCCTGGAGTTCCCTCTTAGCGGGTGTTTACAATGAGCAGTTCTTC.

This sequence joins TRBV27 and TRBJ2-7, with 9 bases identical to TRBD2. V shed 6 bases and J 4 bases; nucleotides not matched to a gene: 13. Germline assignment: CDR1 MNHEY and CDR2 SMNVEV (reference sequence). The CDR3 has 16 residues. The CDR3 bases are TGTGCCAGCAGCCGCCTGAGGGGCGGGGGGGTATACGAGCAGTACTTC. Protein sequence: CASSRLRGGGVYEQYF.

A few counts support this clone. The chain couples TRBV7-9 to TRBJ1-4; TRBD1 agrees at 7 bases. Germline loops: CDR1 SEHNR, CDR2 FQNEAQ (reference sequence). The CDR3 covers 18 residues. The junction had 20 bases not matched to a gene; V was cut back by 5 bases and J by 8 bases. CDR3 amino acids: CASSPTRQGRPPGEKLFF. For the CDR3, the DNA is TGTGCCAGCAGCCCTACCCGACAGGGCCGACCCCCCGGCGAAAAACTGTTTTTT.

The chain joins TRBV4-2 to TRBJ1-2; unclear D gene. CDR3 size: 11 residues. Trimming stripped 1 base from V and 5 bases from J, with 2 bases between. The germline CDR1 and CDR2 sequences are LGHNA and YNFKEQ. CDR3 DNA sequence: TGTGCCAGCAGCCAAGGGTATGGCTACACCTTC. Its protein product is CASSQGYGYTF.

V gene TRBV29-1 combines with J gene TRBJ2-3, with D perhaps TRBD2 (5 bases). The CDR3 is 11 amino acids. From germline, CDR1 is SQVTM and CDR2 ANQGSEA. Between the trimmed V and J ends, which lost 6 bases and 13 bases, there was a span of 17 bases. CDR3 amino acids: CSVRPGLLEYF. The CDR3 DNA reads TGCAGCGTACGGCCAGGACTTCTGGAGTATTTT.

The chain links TRBV7-9 to TRBJ1-1; no firm D call. Germline loops: CDR1 SEHNR, CDR2 FQNEAQ (reference sequence). This CDR3 is built from 13 residues. V shed 1 base and J shed 1 base, with 4 bases lying between them. CDR3 sequence (DNA): TGTGCCAGCAGCTTAGACCAGAACACTGAAGCTTTCTTT. It yields the protein CASSLDQNTEAFF.

The V call is TRBV30, the J call TRBJ1-2; TRBD1 agrees at 7 bases. The CDR3 contains 14 residues. From germline, CDR1 is GTSNPN and CDR2 SVGIG (reference sequence). V trimming: 5 bases; J trimming: 4 bases; junction bases outside the gene matches: 10. CDR3: CAWADRARSYGYTF. In DNA form, the CDR3 reads TGTGCCTGGGCAGACAGGGCCCGTTCCTATGGCTACACCTTC.

This clone occurred a few times. The gene calls are TRBV18 and TRBJ1-4; tentatively, D is TRBD1 (5 bases). This CDR3 has 13 residues. V was shortened by 3 bases and J by 7 bases, with 9 bases between the two germline ends. CDR1 is KGHSH, CDR2 LQKENI, per germline. This CDR3 reads CASSPRQGEKLFF. In nucleotides, the CDR3 is TGTGCCAGCTCACCGCGGCAGGGTGAAAAACTGTTTTTT.

The V call is TRBV5-1, the J call TRBJ2-2; TRBD2 aligns across 12 bases. The CDR3 covers 16 residues. CDR1 is SGHRS and CDR2 is YFSETQ in the germline V gene. Trimming cost V 5 bases and J 0 bases; bases outside gene matches: 2. The CDR3 sequence: CASRWTSGTNTGELFF. The CDR3 region has the DNA TGCGCCAGCAGATGGACTAGCGGGACGAACACCGGGGAGCTGTTTTTT.

The V gene is TRBV4-2, the J gene TRBJ1-2; D not certain. CDR3 length equals 13 residues. V lost 0 bases, J lost 4 bases, and 6 bases lay in between. Germline lookup yields CDR1 LGHNA and CDR2 YNFKEQ. The CDR3 nucleotides read TGTGCCAGCAGCCAAGATGTCAGCTATGGCTACACCTTC. Amino acids: CASSQDVSYGYTF.

The chain is built from TRBV6-5 and TRBJ1-2; the D gene is possibly TRBD1 (5 bases). V was clipped by 4 bases and J by 6 bases, with 18 bases between them. The V gene's germline CDR1 is MNHEY and CDR2 SVGAGI. The CDR3 contains 15 residues. The CDR3 region is CASSLGRLLTNGYTF. The CDR3 DNA follows: TGTGCCAGCAGTTTGGGGCGCCTCCTTACGAATGGCTACACCTTC.

This clone was found a few times. The chain employs TRBV27 and TRBJ2-5; D might be TRBD1 (6 bases). The germline V gene encodes CDR1 MNHEY and CDR2 SMNVEV (reference sequence). Trimming stripped 5 bases from V and 7 bases from J, with 23 bases between. The CDR3 spans 16 residues. CDR3 in amino acids: CASSTLKQGSAGTQYF. The CDR3 bases are TGTGCCAGCAGTACACTAAAACAGGGATCCGCCGGGACCCAGTACTTC.